This TCR beta chain was identified in a study of early T cells in non-severe SARS-CoV-2 infection. Whole-study results and caveats: Private and CD4 specificities were missed by VDJdb matching, which favored anti-spike CD8 responses.

Trimming took 0 bases from V and 7 from J; bases not matched to a gene: 7. The CDR3 is made up of 15 amino acids. CDR1 and CDR2 (germline): SGHDT, YYEEEE. MiXCR, run by TCRdb on the 5' RACE reads, gives a single entry per CDR3 protein. Found here are about 30,000 distinct CDR3 sequences, 6.6% of them singletons; the top ten hold over 35%. This clonotype occurred many times. No antigen is known for it. The rearrangement uses TRBV5-6 and TRBJ1-2; 9 bases map to TRBD1. The sample was whole blood. This sequence was found in an adult who was a healthcare worker with PCR-confirmed SARS-CoV-2 infection or an uninfected control (not recorded which). CDR3 sequence: CASSLVGTGFSGYTF. The DNA of the CDR3 is TGTGCCAGCAGCTTGGTTGGGACAGGGTTCTCTGGCTACACCTTC. Together with reference TRBV5-6 and TRBJ1-2, the CDR3 gives the full variable domain: DAGVTQSPTHLIKTRGQQVTLRCSPKSGHDTVSWYQQALGQGPQFIFQYYEEEERQRGNFPDRFSGHQFPNYSSELNVNALLLGDSALYLCASSLVGTGFSGYTFGSGTRLTVV.